The clone carrying this T cell receptor beta chain has a single count. Before being deemed recovered, Cohort 3 donors had two negative PCRs, clearance, or symptom resolution. Method: immunoSEQ multiplex PCR; TCRdb's copy keeps in-frame clones and lacks some. Of approximately 310,000 clones in the sample, under 90% are singletons; the top ten hold approximately 5.2%. The data are from a study of blood T cell repertoires in COVID-19. With 5 bases clipped from V and 3 bases from J, the junction kept 5 bases outside the gene matches. The CDR3 sequence is 15 residues long. Germline loops: CDR1 SEHNR, CDR2 FQNEAQ (reference sequence).

Sequencing was done on a sample of PBMCs or T cells enriched from blood (not recorded which). V usage is TRBV7-9 and J usage is TRBJ2-1; TRBD2 matches 9 bases. The TCR was taken from a man between 60 and 75 years old who had recovered from COVID-19. This chain's CDR3 is CASSELAGIYNEQFF. The CDR3 nucleotides are TGTGCCAGCAGCGAGCTAGCGGGAATCTACAATGAGCAGTTCTTC.